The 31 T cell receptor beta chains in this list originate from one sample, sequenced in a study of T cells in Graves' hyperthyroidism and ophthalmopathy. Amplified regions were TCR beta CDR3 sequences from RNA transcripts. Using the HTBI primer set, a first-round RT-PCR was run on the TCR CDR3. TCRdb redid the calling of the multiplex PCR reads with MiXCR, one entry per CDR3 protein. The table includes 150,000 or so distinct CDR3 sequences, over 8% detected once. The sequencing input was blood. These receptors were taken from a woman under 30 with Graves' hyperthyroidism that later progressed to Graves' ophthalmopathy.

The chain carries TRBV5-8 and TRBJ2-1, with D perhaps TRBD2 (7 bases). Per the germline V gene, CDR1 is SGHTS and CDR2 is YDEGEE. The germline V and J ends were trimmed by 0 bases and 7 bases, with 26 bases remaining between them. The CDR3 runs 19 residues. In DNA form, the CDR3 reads TGTGCCAGCAGCTTGGCCGATCGGGGGCGCGGGGGTAATCGGAATGAGCAGTTCTTC. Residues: CASSLADRGRGGNRNEQFF. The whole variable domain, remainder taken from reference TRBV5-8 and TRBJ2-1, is EAGVTQSPTHLIKTRGQQATLRCSPISGHTSVYWYQQALGLGLQFLLWYDEGEERNRGNFPPRFSGRQFPNYSSELNVNALELEDSALYLCASSLADRGRGGNRNEQFFGPGTRLTVL.

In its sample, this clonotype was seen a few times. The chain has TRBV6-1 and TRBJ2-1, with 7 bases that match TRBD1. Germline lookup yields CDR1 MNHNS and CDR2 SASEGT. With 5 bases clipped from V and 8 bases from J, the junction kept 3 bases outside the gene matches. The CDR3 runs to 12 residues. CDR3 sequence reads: CASSRTGDEQFF. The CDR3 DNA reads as TGTGCCAGCAGTCGAACAGGGGATGAGCAGTTCTTC.

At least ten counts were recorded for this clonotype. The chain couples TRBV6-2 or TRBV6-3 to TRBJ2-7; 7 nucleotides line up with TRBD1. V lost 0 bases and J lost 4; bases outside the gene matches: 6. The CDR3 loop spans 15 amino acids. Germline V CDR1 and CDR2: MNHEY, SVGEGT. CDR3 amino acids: CASSYSRTGKYEQYF. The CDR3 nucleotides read TGTGCCAGCAGTTACTCCCGGACAGGAAAATACGAGCAGTACTTC.

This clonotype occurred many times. CDR3 loop: CASSFGPLDIRQYF. CDR3 coding DNA: TGTGCCAGCAGTTTTGGGCCCCTCGATATAAGGCAGTACTTC. J is TRBJ2-7 and V is TRBV27; D is unresolved. Germline lookup yields CDR1 MNHEY and CDR2 SMNVEV (reference sequence). The length of the CDR3 is 14 residues. V was cut by 3 bases and J by 9 bases, with 18 bases left in between.

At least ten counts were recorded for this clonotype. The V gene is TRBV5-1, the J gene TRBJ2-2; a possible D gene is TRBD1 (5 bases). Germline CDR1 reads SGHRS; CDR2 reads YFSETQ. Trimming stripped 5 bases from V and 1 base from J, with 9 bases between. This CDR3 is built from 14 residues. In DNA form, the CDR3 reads TGCGCCAGCAGTTACCAGGGGAACACCGGGGAGCTGTTTTTT. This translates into CASSYQGNTGELFF.

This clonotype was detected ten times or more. Here the CDR3 DNA reads TGTGCCAGCAGCTCGTACTCTGGGTACAATTCACCCCTCCACTTT. Translated, it gives CASSSYSGYNSPLHF. V is TRBV9 and J is TRBJ1-6, with D unclear. Germline CDR1 and CDR2: SGDLS and YYNGEE. Trimming took 4 bases from V and 7 from J, leaving 15 bases between them. The length of the CDR3 is 15 residues.

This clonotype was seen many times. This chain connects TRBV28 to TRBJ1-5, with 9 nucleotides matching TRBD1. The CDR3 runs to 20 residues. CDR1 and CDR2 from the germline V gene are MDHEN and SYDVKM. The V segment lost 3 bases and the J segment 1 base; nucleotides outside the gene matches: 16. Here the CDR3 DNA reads TGTGCCAGCAGTTTGGACCGGGACAGGGAAGGGCTGCGAAGCAATCAGCCCCAGCATTTT. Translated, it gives CASSLDRDREGLRSNQPQHF. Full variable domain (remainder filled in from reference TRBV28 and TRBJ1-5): DVKVTQSSRYLVKRTGEKVFLECVQDMDHENMFWYRQDPGLGLRLIYFSYDVKMKEKGDIPEGYSVSREKKERFSLILESASTNQTSMYLCASSLDRDREGLRSNQPQHFGDGTRLSIL.

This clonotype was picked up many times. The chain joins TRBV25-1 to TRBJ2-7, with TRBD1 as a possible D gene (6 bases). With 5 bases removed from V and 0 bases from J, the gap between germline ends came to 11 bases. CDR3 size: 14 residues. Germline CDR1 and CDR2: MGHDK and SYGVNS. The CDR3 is CASSSGGASYEQYF. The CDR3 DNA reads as TGTGCCAGCAGTTCTGGGGGCGCCTCCTACGAGCAGTACTTC.

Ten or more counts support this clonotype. The CDR3 is CASRGTGLQETQYF. The CDR3, as DNA: TGTGCCAGCAGGGGGACAGGTCTCCAAGAGACCCAGTACTTC. The chain couples TRBV6-2 or TRBV6-3 to TRBJ2-5, with 8 bases identical to TRBD1. The V and J ends lost 6 bases and 1 base, in that order; junction bases with no gene match: 4. CDR3 length: 14 amino acids. CDR1 MNHEY and CDR2 SVGEGT come from the germline V gene.

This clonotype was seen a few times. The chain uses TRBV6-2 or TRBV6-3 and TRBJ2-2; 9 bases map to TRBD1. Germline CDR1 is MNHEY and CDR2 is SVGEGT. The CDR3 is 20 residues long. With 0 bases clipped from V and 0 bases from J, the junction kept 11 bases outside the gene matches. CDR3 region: CASSYSIRLGQGSNTGELFF. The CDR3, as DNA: TGTGCCAGCAGTTACTCGATACGTCTGGGACAGGGCTCGAACACCGGGGAGCTGTTTTTT.

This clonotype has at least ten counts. The chain's CDR3 is CSARQGRDQPQHF. As DNA, the CDR3 is TGCAGTGCCCGTCAGGGAAGAGATCAGCCCCAGCATTTT. The chain uses TRBV20-1 and TRBJ1-5; possibly TRBD1 for D (5 bases). V lost 6 bases to trimming and J lost 5 bases, with 14 bases between them. The CDR3 is 13 amino acids. Germline lookup yields CDR1 DFQATT and CDR2 SNEGSKA (reference sequence).

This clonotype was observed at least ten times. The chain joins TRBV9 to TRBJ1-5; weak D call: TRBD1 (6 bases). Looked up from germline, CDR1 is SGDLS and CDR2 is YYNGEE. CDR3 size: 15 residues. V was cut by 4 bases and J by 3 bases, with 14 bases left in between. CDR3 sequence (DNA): TGTGCCAGCAGCTCTTCACAGGGTTTCAATCAGCCCCAGCATTTT. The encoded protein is CASSSSQGFNQPQHF.

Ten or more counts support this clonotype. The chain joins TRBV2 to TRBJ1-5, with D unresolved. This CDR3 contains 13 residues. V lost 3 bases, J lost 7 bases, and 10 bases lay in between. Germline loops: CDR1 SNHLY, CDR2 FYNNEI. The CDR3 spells CASSDQAGQPQHF. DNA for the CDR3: TGTGCCAGCAGTGACCAGGCAGGCCAGCCCCAGCATTTT.

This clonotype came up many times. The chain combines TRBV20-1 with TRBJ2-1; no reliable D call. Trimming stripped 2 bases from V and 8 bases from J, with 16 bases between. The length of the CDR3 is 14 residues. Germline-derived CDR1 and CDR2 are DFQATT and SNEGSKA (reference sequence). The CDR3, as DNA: TGCAGTGCTAGAAAGAGTGGCCTGACGGATGAGCAGTTCTTC. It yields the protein CSARKSGLTDEQFF.

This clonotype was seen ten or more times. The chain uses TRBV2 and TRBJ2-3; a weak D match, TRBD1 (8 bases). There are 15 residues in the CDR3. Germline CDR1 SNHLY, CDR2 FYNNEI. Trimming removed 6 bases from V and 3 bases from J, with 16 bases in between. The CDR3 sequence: CASSYDRGGTDTQYF. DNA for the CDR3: TGTGCCAGCAGCTACGACAGGGGAGGGACAGATACGCAGTATTTT.

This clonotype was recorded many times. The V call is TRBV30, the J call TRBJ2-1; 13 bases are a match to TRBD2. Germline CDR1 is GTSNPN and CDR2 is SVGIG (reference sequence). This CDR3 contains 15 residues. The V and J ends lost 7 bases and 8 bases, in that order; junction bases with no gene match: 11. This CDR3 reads CASLAGGLSDDEQFF. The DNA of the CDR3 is TGTGCCTCACTAGCGGGAGGGCTCTCGGATGATGAGCAGTTCTTC.

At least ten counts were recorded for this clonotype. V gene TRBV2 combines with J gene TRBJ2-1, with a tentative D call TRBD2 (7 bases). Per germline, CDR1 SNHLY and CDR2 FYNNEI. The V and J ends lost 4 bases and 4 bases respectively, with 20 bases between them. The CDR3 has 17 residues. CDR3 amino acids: CASSGAGAVRSYNEQFF. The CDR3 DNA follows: TGTGCCAGCAGTGGGGCGGGGGCCGTACGCTCTTACAATGAGCAGTTCTTC.

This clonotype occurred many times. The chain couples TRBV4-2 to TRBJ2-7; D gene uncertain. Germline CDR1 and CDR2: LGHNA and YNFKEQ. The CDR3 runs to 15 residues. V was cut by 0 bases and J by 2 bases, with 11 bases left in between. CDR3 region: CASSQEWPGPYEQYF. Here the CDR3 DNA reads TGTGCCAGCAGCCAAGAGTGGCCTGGCCCCTACGAGCAGTACTTC.

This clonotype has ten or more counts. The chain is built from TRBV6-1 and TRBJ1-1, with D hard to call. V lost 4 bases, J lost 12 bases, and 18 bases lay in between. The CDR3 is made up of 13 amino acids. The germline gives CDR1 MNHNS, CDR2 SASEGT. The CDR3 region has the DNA TGTGCCAGCAGTGTGACACGAATGGATTATTCTTTCTTT. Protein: CASSVTRMDYSFF.

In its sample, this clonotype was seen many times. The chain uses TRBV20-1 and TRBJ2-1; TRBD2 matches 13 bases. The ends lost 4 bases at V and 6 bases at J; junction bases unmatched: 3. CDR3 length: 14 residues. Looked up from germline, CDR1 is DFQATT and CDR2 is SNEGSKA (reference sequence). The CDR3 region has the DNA TGCAGTGCTATACTAGCGGGAGGGGGCAATGAGCAGTTCTTC. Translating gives CSAILAGGGNEQFF.

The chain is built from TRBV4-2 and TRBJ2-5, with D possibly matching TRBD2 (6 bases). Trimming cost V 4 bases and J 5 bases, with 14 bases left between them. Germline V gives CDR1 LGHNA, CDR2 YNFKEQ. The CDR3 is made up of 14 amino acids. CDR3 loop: CASSRWGELETQYF. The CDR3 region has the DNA TGTGCCAGCAGCCGATGGGGGGAGCTGGAGACCCAGTACTTC.

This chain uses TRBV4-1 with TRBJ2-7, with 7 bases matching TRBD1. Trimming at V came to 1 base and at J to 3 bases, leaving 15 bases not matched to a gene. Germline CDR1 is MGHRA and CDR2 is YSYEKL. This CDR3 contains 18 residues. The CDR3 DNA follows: TGCGCCAGCAGCCAAGGCGCGAGGTTGGTCAGGGGGAGCTACGAGCAGTACTTC. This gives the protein CASSQGARLVRGSYEQYF.

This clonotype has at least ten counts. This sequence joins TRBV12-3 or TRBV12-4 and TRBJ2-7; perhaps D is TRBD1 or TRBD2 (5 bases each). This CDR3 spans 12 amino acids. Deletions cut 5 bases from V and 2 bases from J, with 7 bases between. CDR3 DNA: TGTGCCAGCAGTGGGGGAACCTACGAGCAGTACTTC. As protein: CASSGGTYEQYF.

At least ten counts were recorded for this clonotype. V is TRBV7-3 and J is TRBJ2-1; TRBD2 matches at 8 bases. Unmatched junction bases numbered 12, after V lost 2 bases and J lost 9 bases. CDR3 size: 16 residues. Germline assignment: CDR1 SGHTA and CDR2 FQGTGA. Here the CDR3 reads CASSLGGRTSHAEQFF. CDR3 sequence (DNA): TGTGCCAGCAGCTTAGGGGGTCGGACTAGCCATGCTGAGCAGTTCTTC.

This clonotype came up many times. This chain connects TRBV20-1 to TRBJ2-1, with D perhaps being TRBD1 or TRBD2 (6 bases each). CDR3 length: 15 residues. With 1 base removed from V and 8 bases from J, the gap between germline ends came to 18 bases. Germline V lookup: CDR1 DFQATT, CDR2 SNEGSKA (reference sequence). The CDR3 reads CSARVRGHGLYEQFF. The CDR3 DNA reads TGCAGTGCTAGAGTCCGGGGGCATGGTTTGTATGAGCAGTTCTTC.

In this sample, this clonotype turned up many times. Here the CDR3 DNA reads TGCAGTTCGACTAGCGGAAAGAACTACGAGCAGTACTTC. This encodes CSSTSGKNYEQYF. The chain has TRBV20-1 and TRBJ2-7; 9 nucleotides align to TRBD2. Germline CDR1 and CDR2: DFQATT and SNEGSKA (reference sequence). CDR3 length: 13 amino acids. V dropped 8 bases and J dropped 3; count of bases not matched to a gene: 8.

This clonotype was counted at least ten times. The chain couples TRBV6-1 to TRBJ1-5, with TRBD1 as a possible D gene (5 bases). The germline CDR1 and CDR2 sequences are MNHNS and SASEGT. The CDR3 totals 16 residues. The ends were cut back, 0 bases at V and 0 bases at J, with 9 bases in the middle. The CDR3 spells CASSEAGPNSNQPQHF. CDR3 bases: TGTGCCAGCAGTGAAGCGGGGCCGAATAGCAATCAGCCCCAGCATTTT.

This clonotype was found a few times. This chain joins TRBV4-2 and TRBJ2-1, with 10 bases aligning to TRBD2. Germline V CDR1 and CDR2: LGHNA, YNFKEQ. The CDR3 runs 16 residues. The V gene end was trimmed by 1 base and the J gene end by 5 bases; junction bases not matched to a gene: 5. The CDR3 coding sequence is TGTGCCAGCAGCCAAGTGCGAGCGGGGGGGAACAATGAGCAGTTCTTC. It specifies CASSQVRAGGNNEQFF.

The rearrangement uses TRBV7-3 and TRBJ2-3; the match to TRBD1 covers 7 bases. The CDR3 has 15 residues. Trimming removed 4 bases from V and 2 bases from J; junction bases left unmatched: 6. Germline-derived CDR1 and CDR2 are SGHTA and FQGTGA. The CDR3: CASSSTGLNTDTQYF. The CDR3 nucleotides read TGTGCCAGCAGCTCGACAGGGCTGAACACAGATACGCAGTATTTT.

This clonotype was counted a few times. The CDR3 protein is CASSSGTGGTIYGYTF. DNA for the CDR3: TGTGCCAGCTCATCAGGGACAGGGGGCACAATCTATGGCTACACCTTC. This chain links TRBV18 with TRBJ1-2; 12 nucleotides align to TRBD1. The CDR3 sequence is 16 residues long. V shed 5 bases, J shed 4 bases, and the junction held 8 bases outside the gene matches. CDR1 and CDR2 from the germline V gene are KGHSH and LQKENI.

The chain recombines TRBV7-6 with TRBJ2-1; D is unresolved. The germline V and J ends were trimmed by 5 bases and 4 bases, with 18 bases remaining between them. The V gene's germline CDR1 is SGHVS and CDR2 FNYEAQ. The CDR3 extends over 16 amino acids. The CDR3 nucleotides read TGTGCCAGCAGCCAGTCTCTAGGGCCTGGGTACAATGAGCAGTTCTTC. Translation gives CASSQSLGPGYNEQFF.